This entry concerns a single T cell receptor (beta chain). The target of this receptor is not known. Base qualities were left out, and no much larger clone turns up one base away. The library was made by 5' RACE. Sequenced using an Illumina HiSeq 2500. A second PCR of roughly 6 to 11 cycles was run with a J-beta primer mix and a sample-barcoded 5' primer. Each TCR beta cDNA molecule received a unique molecular identifier from a template-switch 5' adaptor carrying 12 random nucleotides. Each sample yielded at least 3 million CDR3-containing paired-end reads. The Mint cDNA synthesis kit, primed by a TRBC-specific oligonucleotide, was used to synthesize first-strand cDNA from all RNA. Following uracil-DNA glycosylase treatment, a first 18-cycle PCR with universal primers M1SS and BC2_uni_R was performed on all cDNA. As for how the authors treated the data: For normalization, 1 million high-quality reads were randomly selected from each sample, with every read carrying a distinct molecular identifier. Instead of being binned into consensus sequences, reads with shared molecular identifiers were discarded. MiTCR, run with a Q25 quality threshold and the strictest error-elimination algorithm, handled CDR3 identification, clonotype clustering and error correction. A nonparametric unseen species model using Euler transformation provided a lower-bound estimate of total TCR beta diversity. Starting from the raw public reads, TCRdb applied fastp trimming at Q25, assembled clones with MiXCR and retained in-frame beta chains. Each record represents a unique CDR3 protein, reported with the most common genes and DNA among its rows. The V and J calls, along with clone size, are taken from TCRdb and not from the paper's own processing. This sample lists about 1.4 million distinct CDR3 sequences; approximately 59% were detected once. The top ten hold under 8.5% of the sample.

The roughly 42 donors, aged about 6 to 100 years, were systemically healthy Caucasian individuals from Russia. Approximately 10 milliliters of peripheral blood were collected from each donor into EDTA-treated Vacutainer tubes. Ficoll-Paque density-gradient centrifugation was used to isolate PBMCs, with at least 7 million per sample. Trizol reagent was used to extract total RNA from the PBMCs, yielding at least 6 micrograms per sample. The percentages of naive CD45RAhigh/CD27high T cells were determined by flow cytometry on a PBMC aliquot from every donor. The sample originates from a study of blood T cells in healthy people across ages (dated by TCRdb to between 2015 and 2017). Describing the broader study: In model experiments, template switching captured roughly one uniquely barcoded TCR beta cDNA molecule for every two T cells. The donors were divided into four age groups: young (average around 16 years), middle-aged (about 40), aged (approximately 62) and long-lived (roughly 88). Donors of different ages were randomly distributed across sequencing lanes to avoid experimental bias. The study analyzed two additional independent replicas of 1 million unique cDNA reads from the same blood draw for two donors, one aged 18 to 29 and one aged 80 or older. Age-related changes in TCR beta repertoire diversity were measured in the study by deep sequencing normalized with unique cDNA molecular identifiers. General study outcomes and caveats: Estimates of total diversity from one million sequenced T cells were regarded as lower bounds and underestimates. Compared with the aged group, the long-lived group had more naive CD4+ T cells, fewer expanded clones and increased TCR diversity, suggesting age selection. Bulk unsorted PBMC profiling prevented conclusive comparison of naive and antigen-experienced compartments. Observed TCR beta diversity per million T cells fell roughly linearly with age, and a significant reduction was already apparent by age approximately 40. Observed TCR beta diversity correlated strongly with the percentage of naive T cells measured by flow cytometry. The CMV infection status of donors was not known, potentially confounding age-related changes in expanded clonotypes.

The sample was blood. The receptor's source is a man aged 18-30 years in good health.

The CDR3 here reads CASSPRRLAGGQETQYF. The nucleotide sequence is given as TGCGCCAGCAGCCCCCGAAGACTAGCGGGGGGCCAAGAGACCCAGTACTTC. The V and J genes are TRBV10-1 and TRBJ2-5; 13 of the junction bases match TRBD2. Per the germline V gene (reference sequence), WNHNN is the CDR1 and SYGVQD is the CDR2. CDR3 length: 17 amino acids, cysteine to phenylalanine. CDR3 DNA only is kept here, 51 bases in frame from base 1. Trimming accounts for 6 bases at V and 1 base at J, while the number of junction bases matched to no gene is 8.